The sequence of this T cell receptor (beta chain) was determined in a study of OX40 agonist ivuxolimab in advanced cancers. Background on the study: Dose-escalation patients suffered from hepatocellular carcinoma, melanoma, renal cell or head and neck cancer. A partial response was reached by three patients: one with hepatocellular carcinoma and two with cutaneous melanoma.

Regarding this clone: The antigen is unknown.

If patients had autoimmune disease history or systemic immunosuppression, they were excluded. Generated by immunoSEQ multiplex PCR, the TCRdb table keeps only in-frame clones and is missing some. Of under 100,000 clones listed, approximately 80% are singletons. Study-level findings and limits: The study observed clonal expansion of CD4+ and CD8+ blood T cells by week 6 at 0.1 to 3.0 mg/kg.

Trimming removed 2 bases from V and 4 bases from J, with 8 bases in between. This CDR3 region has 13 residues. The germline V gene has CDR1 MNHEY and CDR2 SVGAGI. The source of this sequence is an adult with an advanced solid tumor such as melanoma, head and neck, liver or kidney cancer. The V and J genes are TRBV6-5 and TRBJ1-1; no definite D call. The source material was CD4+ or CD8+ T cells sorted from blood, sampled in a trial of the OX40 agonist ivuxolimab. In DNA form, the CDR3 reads TGTGCCAGCAGTTACAGGGAGCGCACTGAAGCTTTCTTT. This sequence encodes CASSYRERTEAFF.